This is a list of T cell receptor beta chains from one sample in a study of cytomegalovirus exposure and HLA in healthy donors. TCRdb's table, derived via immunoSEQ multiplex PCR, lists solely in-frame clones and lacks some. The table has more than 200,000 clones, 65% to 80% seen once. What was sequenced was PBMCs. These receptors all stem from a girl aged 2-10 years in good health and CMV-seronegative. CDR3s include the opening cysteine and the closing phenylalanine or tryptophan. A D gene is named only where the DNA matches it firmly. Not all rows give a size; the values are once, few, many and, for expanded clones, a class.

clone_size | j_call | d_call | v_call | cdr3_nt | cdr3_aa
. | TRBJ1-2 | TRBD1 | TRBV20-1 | TGCAGTGCGGACAGGGATGGCTACACCTTC | CSADRDGYTF
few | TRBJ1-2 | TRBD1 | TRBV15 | TGTGCCACCAGCAGAGATGGGGACAGGGACTACACCTTC | CATSRDGDRDYTF
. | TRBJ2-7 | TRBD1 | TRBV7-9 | TGTGCCAGCAGCCACACGCCGGGACAGGGGACCCACGAGCAGTACTTC | CASSHTPGQGTHEQYF
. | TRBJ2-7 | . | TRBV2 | TGTGCCAGCAGGGAATTTAACTCCTACGAGCAGTACTTC | CASREFNSYEQYF
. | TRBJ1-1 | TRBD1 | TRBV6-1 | TGTGCCAGCAGTCTCGGACAGGGGTACACTGAAGCTTTCTTT | CASSLGQGYTEAFF
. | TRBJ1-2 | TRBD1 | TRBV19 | TGTGCCAGTAGTACATACCCCGGGACAGGGACTTTTAACTATGGCTACACCTTC | CASSTYPGTGTFNYGYTF
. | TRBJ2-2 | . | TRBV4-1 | TGCGCCAGCAGCCAAGACCATCGGAGGGGTCGCACCGGGGAGCTGTTTTTT | CASSQDHRRGRTGELFF
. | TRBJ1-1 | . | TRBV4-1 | TGCGCCAGCAGCCAAGGTCCTTTCCTCGGGGGTACTGAAGTTTTCTTT | CASSQGPFLGGTEVFF
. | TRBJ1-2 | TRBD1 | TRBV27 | TGTGCCAGCAGTTTCGACCGGGACAGAAATTATGGCTACACCTTC | CASSFDRDRNYGYTF
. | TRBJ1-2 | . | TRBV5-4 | TGTGCCAGCAGCTTGGAGGGGCTTCGTGGCTACACCTTC | CASSLEGLRGYTF